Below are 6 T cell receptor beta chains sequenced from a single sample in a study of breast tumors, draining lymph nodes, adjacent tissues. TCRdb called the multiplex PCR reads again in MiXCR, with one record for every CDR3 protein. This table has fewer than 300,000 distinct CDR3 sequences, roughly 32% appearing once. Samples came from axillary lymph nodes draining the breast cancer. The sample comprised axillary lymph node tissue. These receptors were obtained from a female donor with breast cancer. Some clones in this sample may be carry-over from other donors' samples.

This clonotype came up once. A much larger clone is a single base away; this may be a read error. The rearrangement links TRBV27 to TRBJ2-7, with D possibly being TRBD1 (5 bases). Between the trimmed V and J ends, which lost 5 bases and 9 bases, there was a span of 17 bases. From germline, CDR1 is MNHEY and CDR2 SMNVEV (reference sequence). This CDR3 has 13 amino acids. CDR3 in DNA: TGTGCCAGCAGTGACAGTTATGACCACGGGCAGTACTTC. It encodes CASSDSYDHGQYF.

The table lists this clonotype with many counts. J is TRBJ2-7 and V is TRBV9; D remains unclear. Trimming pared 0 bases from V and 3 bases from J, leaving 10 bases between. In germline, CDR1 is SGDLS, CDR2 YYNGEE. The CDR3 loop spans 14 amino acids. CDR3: CASSVGGSGYEQYF. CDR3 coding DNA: TGTGCCAGCAGCGTAGGAGGCAGTGGCTACGAGCAGTACTTC.

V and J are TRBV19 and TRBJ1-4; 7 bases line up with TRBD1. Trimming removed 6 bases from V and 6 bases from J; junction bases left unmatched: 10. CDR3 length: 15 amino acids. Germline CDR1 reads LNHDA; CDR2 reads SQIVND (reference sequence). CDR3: CASRVGGGGDEKLFF. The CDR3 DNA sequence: TGTGCCAGTAGAGTGGGAGGAGGGGGCGATGAAAAACTGTTTTTT.

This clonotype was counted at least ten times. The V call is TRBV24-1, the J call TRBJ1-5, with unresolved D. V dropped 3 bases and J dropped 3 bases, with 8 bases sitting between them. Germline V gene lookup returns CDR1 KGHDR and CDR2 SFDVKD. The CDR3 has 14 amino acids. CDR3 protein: CATSDTGINQPQHF. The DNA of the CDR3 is TGTGCCACCAGTGATACCGGGATCAATCAGCCCCAGCATTTT.

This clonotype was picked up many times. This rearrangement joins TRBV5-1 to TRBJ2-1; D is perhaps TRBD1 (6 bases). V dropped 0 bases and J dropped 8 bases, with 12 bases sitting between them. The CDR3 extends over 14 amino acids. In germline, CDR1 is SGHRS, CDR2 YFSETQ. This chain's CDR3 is CASSLGGEGDEQFF. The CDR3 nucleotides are TGCGCCAGCAGCTTGGGGGGAGAGGGGGATGAGCAGTTCTTC.

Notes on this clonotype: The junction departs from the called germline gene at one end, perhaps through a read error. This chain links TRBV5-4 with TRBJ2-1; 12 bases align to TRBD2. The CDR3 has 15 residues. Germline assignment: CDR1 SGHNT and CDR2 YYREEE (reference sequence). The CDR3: CANSLAGGSGSEQFF. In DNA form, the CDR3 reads TGTGCCAACAGCCTAGCGGGAGGGTCTGGGAGTGAGCAGTTCTTC.